The 16 T cell receptor beta chains in this list originate from one sample, sequenced in a study of molecular identifiers for immune sequencing clone quantification. TCRdb re-derived calls from the PCR reads in MiXCR, one entry per CDR3 protein. The sample holds 300,000 to 400,000 distinct CDR3 sequences; roughly 24% are singletons and the top ten take about 0.7%. Sequencing was done on a sample of naive CD8+ T cells from blood, with Jurkat cell RNA spiked in. The sample's subset: FACS-sorted CD8+CD4-CCR7+CD45RA+ naive T cells. Receptors originate from a human donor in good health. Some libraries in this study had Jurkat cell RNA spiked in.

This sequence joins TRBV27 and TRBJ1-4; TRBD1 agrees at 7 bases. Germline lookup yields CDR1 MNHEY and CDR2 SMNVEV (reference sequence). V trimming: 5 bases; J trimming: 6 bases; junction bases outside the gene matches: 12. The CDR3 is made up of 16 amino acids. The CDR3 sequence: CASSGRRGRWDEKLFF. Written as DNA, the CDR3 is TGTGCCAGCAGTGGAAGAAGGGGGCGCTGGGATGAAAAACTGTTTTTT.

This clonotype was found many times. V usage is TRBV7-8 and J usage is TRBJ1-1; possible D gene TRBD1, 5 bases. The CDR3 runs to 14 residues. CDR1 and CDR2 (germline): SGHVS, FQNEAQ. Trimming took off 4 bases at V and 5 bases at J, with 14 bases between the two ends. The CDR3 here is CASSSLAGRTEAFF. The CDR3 nucleotides read TGTGCCAGCAGCTCCTTGGCAGGGCGGACTGAAGCTTTCTTT.

In the case of this clonotype: The junction differs from germline at one of its ends, possibly a read error. The chain has TRBV28 and TRBJ2-2; tentative D call: TRBD2 (5 bases). Looked up from germline, CDR1 is MDHEN and CDR2 is SYDVKM. The CDR3 has 15 amino acids. The CDR3, as DNA: TGTGCCAGCAGTTTGGAACACTTGAACACCGGGGAGCTGATTTTT. It codes for CASSLEHLNTGELIF.

This clonotype has only a few counts. The CDR3 carries no conserved terminal phenylalanine or tryptophan, so it likely arises from a read error. The V and J genes are TRBV7-9 and TRBJ2-7; the D is unclear. The V gene's germline CDR1 is SEHNR and CDR2 FQNEAQ (reference sequence). This CDR3 comprises 13 residues. The ends were cut back, 1 base at V and 7 bases at J, with 11 bases in the middle. This CDR3 is CASSLDPGMEQYL. CDR3 sequence (DNA): TGTGCCAGCAGCTTAGATCCGGGTATGGAGCAGTACCTC.

The sample holds many counts of this clonotype. The chain has TRBV24-1 and TRBJ2-2; the match to TRBD1 covers 8 bases. V lost 2 bases, J lost 7 bases, and 5 bases stayed unmatched. Germline V lookup: CDR1 KGHDR, CDR2 SFDVKD. The CDR3 runs to 15 residues. CDR3 DNA sequence: TGTGCCACCAGTGATTCGGACAGGGACGGCGGGGAGCTGTTTTTT. Translating it yields CATSDSDRDGGELFF.

The chain employs TRBV19 and TRBJ2-2; D is possibly TRBD2 (7 bases). Per the germline V gene, CDR1 is LNHDA and CDR2 is SQIVND (reference sequence). Trimming shortened V by 7 bases and J by 0 bases, and 9 bases separated the two germline ends. The CDR3 extends over 14 amino acids. CDR3 sequence reads: CASTGGANTGELFF. The CDR3 DNA reads TGTGCCAGTACGGGGGGCGCGAACACCGGGGAGCTGTTTTTT.

This clonotype was found many times. CDR3 in DNA: TGCAGCGTTGAGGCTAGCGGGACGCCGTTCCTGGTCAATGAGCAGTTCTTC. It is translated as CSVEASGTPFLVNEQFF. This chain joins TRBV29-1 and TRBJ2-1; 9 bases map to TRBD2. This CDR3 is 17 amino acids long. The V segment lost 3 bases and the J segment 6 bases; nucleotides outside the gene matches: 15. Per the germline V gene, CDR1 is SQVTM and CDR2 is ANQGSEA.

The chain joins TRBV30 to TRBJ1-3, with D possibly TRBD1 on 5 matching bases. Per germline, CDR1 GTSNPN and CDR2 SVGIG (reference sequence). The CDR3 is 13 residues long. The V gene lost 5 bases and the J gene lost 0 bases, with 8 bases spanning the gap. The CDR3 sequence is CAWAGNSGNTIYF. CDR3 nucleotides: TGTGCCTGGGCAGGGAACTCTGGAAACACCATATATTTT.

This clonotype was observed a handful of times. This CDR3 is CASAGFFEPKNIQYF. DNA for the CDR3: TGTGCCAGCGCAGGGTTTTTCGAACCCAAAAACATTCAGTACTTC. The chain combines TRBV4-2 with TRBJ2-4, with D tentatively TRBD1 (5 bases). V lost 8 bases, J lost 2 bases, and 16 bases lay in between. Germline values: CDR1 LGHNA, CDR2 YNFKEQ. This CDR3 is built from 15 residues.

Turning to this clonotype: A much larger clone differs by one base, so this may be a read error. The chain couples TRBV28 to TRBJ2-7, with no clear D. Germline assignment: CDR1 MDHEN and CDR2 SYDVKM. The CDR3 loop spans 14 amino acids. The CDR3 sequence: CASSFGPHSYELYF. The CDR3 DNA reads TGTGCCAGCAGTTTTGGGCCTCACTCCTACGAGCTGTACTTC.

This clonotype was seen repeatedly, ten times or more. The V call is TRBV4-1, the J call TRBJ2-3; 13 bases are shared with TRBD2. The CDR3 covers 18 residues. From germline, CDR1 is MGHRA and CDR2 YSYEKL. V was pared by 4 bases and J by 2 bases, with 9 bases of the junction left unmatched. Here the CDR3 reads CASSPGGLAGSYTDTQYF. Written as DNA, the CDR3 is TGCGCCAGCAGCCCCGGGGGACTAGCGGGGAGCTACACAGATACGCAGTATTTT.

Comment on this clonotype: The junction differs from germline at one of its ends, possibly a read error. V is TRBV12-5 and J is TRBJ1-6, with a tentative D call TRBD1 (5 bases). The CDR3 is 10 residues long. CDR1 is LGHNT, CDR2 FRNRAP, per germline. This chain's CDR3 is CATYQSPTGF. DNA for the CDR3: TGTGCTACATATCAGAGTCCCACAGGATTT.

This clonotype was counted ten times or more. The chain uses TRBV7-6 and TRBJ2-3, with TRBD1 matching over 7 bases. V lost 5 bases, J lost 9 bases, and 2 bases stayed unmatched. Germline CDR1 is SGHVS and CDR2 is FNYEAQ. The CDR3 totals 11 residues. For the CDR3, the DNA is TGTGCCAGCAGCCAGGGACAGACGCAGTATTTT. Encoded protein: CASSQGQTQYF.

This clonotype was detected many times. The chain carries TRBV27 and TRBJ2-7; possible D gene TRBD2, 6 bases. CDR3 size: 17 residues. In germline, CDR1 is MNHEY, CDR2 SMNVEV (reference sequence). Between the trimmed V and J ends, which lost 6 bases and 4 bases, there was a span of 25 bases. CDR3 coding DNA: TGTGCCAGCAGCCCCGACGGAGGGCAGCCCTTCGTATACGAGCAGTACTTC. This sequence encodes CASSPDGGQPFVYEQYF.

This clonotype was found many times. This chain joins TRBV9 and TRBJ2-7; possibly TRBD2 for D (7 bases). The germline gives CDR1 SGDLS, CDR2 YYNGEE. Trimming took off 7 bases at V and 4 bases at J, with 12 bases between the two ends. The CDR3 consists of 12 residues. The CDR3 region is CASGGAEYEQYF. CDR3 nucleotides: TGTGCCAGCGGGGGGGCAGAATACGAGCAGTACTTC.

V is TRBV28 and J is TRBJ2-1, with D hard to call. This CDR3 has 12 residues. Trimming stripped 6 bases from V and 10 bases from J, with 13 bases between. Germline values: CDR1 MDHEN, CDR2 SYDVKM. CDR3 DNA: TGTGCCAGCAGCCCCCATAGGGTAGAGCAGTTCTTC. This gives the protein CASSPHRVEQFF. Looking up the rest from reference TRBV28 and TRBJ2-1 gives the full variable domain: DVKVTQSSRYLVKRTGEKVFLECVQDMDHENMFWYRQDPGLGLRLIYFSYDVKMKEKGDIPEGYSVSREKKERFSLILESASTNQTSMYLCASSPHRVEQFFGPGTRLTVL.